This entry lists 6 T cell receptor beta chains sequenced from one sample in a study of T cell repertoires in cytomegalovirus infection. These receptors are not linked to any known antigen. TCRdb re-derived calls from the reads in MiXCR, one entry per CDR3 protein. The sample lists 600,000 to 700,000 distinct CDR3 sequences; about 30% were seen once. Sequencing was performed on cultured PBMCs, taken from culture after CMV antigen stimulation. All receptors come from a human donor in good health (CMV status not recorded). Some clones in this sample may be carry-over from other donors' samples.

This clonotype was detected many times. The V and J genes are TRBV7-2 and TRBJ2-1; possible D gene TRBD2, 5 bases. The V end lost 0 bases, the J end lost 0 bases, and 9 bases lay between the germline ends. The germline CDR1 and CDR2 sequences are SGHTA and FQGNSA. CDR3 size: 16 residues. The CDR3 is CASSLARVSSYNEQFF. As DNA, the CDR3 is TGTGCCAGCAGCTTAGCGAGGGTGAGCTCCTACAATGAGCAGTTCTTC.

As concerns this clonotype: It differs at one base from a far larger clone, so likely a read error. The chain employs TRBV7-6 and TRBJ1-5; no clear D gene. The CDR3 totals 13 residues. Looked up from germline, CDR1 is SGHVS and CDR2 is FNYEAQ. Here the CDR3 reads CASSPGSNQPQRF. CDR3 DNA: TGTGCCAGCAGCCCGGGGAGCAATCAGCCCCAGCGTTTT.

The V call is TRBV12-3 or TRBV12-4, the J call TRBJ1-4; 7 nucleotides match TRBD1. The CDR3 has 14 residues. The trim removed 1 base at V and 6 bases at J, leaving 2 bases unmatched. The CDR3 sequence is CASSLGRGYEKLFF. The CDR3 nucleotides read TGTGCCAGCAGTTTAGGCAGGGGGTATGAAAAACTGTTTTTT.

This clonotype was observed a few times. The chain has TRBV3-1 and TRBJ1-1, with D perhaps TRBD1 (6 bases). Trimming took 4 bases from V and 5 from J, leaving 14 bases between them. CDR1 and CDR2 (germline): LGHDT, YNNKEL (reference sequence). CDR3 length: 14 amino acids. The CDR3 is CASSPPGVGTEAFF. For the CDR3, the DNA is TGTGCCAGCAGCCCCCCAGGGGTAGGAACTGAAGCTTTCTTT. The variable domain in full, with the rest retrieved from reference TRBV3-1 and TRBJ1-1, is DTAVSQTPKYLVTQMGNDKSIKCEQNLGHDTMYWYKQDSKKFLKIMFSYNNKELIINETVPNRFSPKSPDKAHLNLHINSLELGDSAVYFCASSPPGVGTEAFFGQGTRLTVV.

The rearrangement links TRBV24-1 to TRBJ1-2; D is unclear. The germline CDR1 and CDR2 sequences are KGHDR and SFDVKD. The CDR3 covers 14 residues. V lost 3 bases and J lost 1, with 8 bases in between. The CDR3 reads CATSDPRVNYGYTF. The CDR3 nucleotides are TGTGCCACCAGTGATCCGAGAGTTAACTATGGCTACACCTTC.

This clonotype showed up many times. This chain connects TRBV7-2 to TRBJ2-5, with D unresolved. Germline V gene data show CDR1 as SGHTA and CDR2 as FQGNSA. The V end lost 5 bases, the J end lost 5 bases, and 6 bases lay between the germline ends. The CDR3 consists of 11 residues. CDR3 protein: CASSARETQYF. CDR3 nucleotides: TGTGCCAGCAGCGCCCGGGAGACCCAGTACTTC.